These T cell receptor beta chains were read from a single sample in a study of blood T cell repertoires in COVID-19. Produced via immunoSEQ multiplex PCR; TCRdb's table is partial and in-frame only. The sample holds about 130,000 clones, roughly 83% seen once. Sequencing was performed on peripheral blood. These receptors were collected from a woman aged 25-40 years who had recovered from COVID-19. Both conserved end residues are part of each CDR3. A D gene is named only where the DNA matches it firmly. Rows give clone size only sometimes, using once, few, many, or a class for an expanded clone.

-	-	TRBV7-6	TRBJ1-2	TGTGCCAGCAGCTTAGAACCGGGATCGGACTATGGCTACACCTTC	CASSLEPGSDYGYTF
-	-	TRBV11-3	TRBJ1-5	TGTGCCAGCAGCTGGGACATCAATAGCAATCAGCCCCAGCATTTT	CASSWDINSNQPQHF
once	-	TRBV10-2	TRBJ1-6	TGCGCCAGCAGTGACTTAATTAGGGGGAATAATTCACCCCTCCACTTT	CASSDLIRGNNSPLHF
-	-	TRBV4-1	TRBJ1-1	TGCGCCAGCAGCCAAGGAGGAGAGAACACTGAAGCTTTCTTT	CASSQGGENTEAFF
-	TRBD2	TRBV5-1	TRBJ2-7	TGCGCCAGCAGCTTGATGGCGGGGGTTACCTACGAGCAGTACTTC	CASSLMAGVTYEQYF
-	-	TRBV5-1	TRBJ2-5	TGCGCCAGCAGCTTGGGGCCCACAGGGGGGGCAGAGACCCAGTACTTC	CASSLGPTGGAETQYF
-	TRBD1	TRBV30	TRBJ1-4	TGTGCCCATGACAGGGGGCATGGTAATGAAAAACTGTTTTTT	CAHDRGHGNEKLFF
-	TRBD1	TRBV14	TRBJ1-2	TGTGCCAGCAGCCAAGGTATCGGCGGGACAGGGTATGATGGCTACACCTTC	CASSQGIGGTGYDGYTF
-	TRBD2	TRBV3-1/TRBV3-2	TRBJ2-7	TGTGCCAGCAAGCGGGAGGGTTCCTACGAGCAGTACTTC	CASKREGSYEQYF
-	-	TRBV2	TRBJ2-7	TGTGCCAGCAGTGGGGAGGTTGGCGCGGGATTTGAGCAGTACTTC	CASSGEVGAGFEQYF
-	-	TRBV3-1/TRBV3-2	TRBJ1-1	TGTGCCAGCAGCCAAGGGACACGGAACACTGAAGCTTTCTTT	CASSQGTRNTEAFF
-	TRBD1	TRBV29-1	TRBJ1-6	TGCAGCGTTGATCCAGGGGGAGGTTCACCCCTCCACTTT	CSVDPGGGSPLHF
-	TRBD1	TRBV18	TRBJ1-1	TGTGCCAGCTCACCATTAATGAGACAGGGAGGAAACACTGAAGCTTTCTTT	CASSPLMRQGGNTEAFF
-	TRBD2	TRBV2	TRBJ2-6	TGTGCCAGCAGAGACACTGGGACTAGCGGGCCCTCCCATGGGTCTGGGGCCAACGTCCTGACTTTC	CASRDTGTSGPSHGSGANVLTF
-	TRBD1	TRBV6-5	TRBJ1-1	TGTGCCAGCAGCCGACAGGGTAAAAGGGCTGAAGCTTTCTTT	CASSRQGKRAEAFF
-	-	TRBV7-9	TRBJ1-1	TGTGCCAGCAGCTTAGCGGGCAGGGGGAACACTGAAGCTTTCTTT	CASSLAGRGNTEAFF
-	TRBD2	TRBV2	TRBJ2-5	TGTGCCAGCAAGCGGTGGGCTAGCGGGGGCCCCGGAGAGACCCAGTACTTC	CASKRWASGGPGETQYF
-	-	TRBV10-3	TRBJ1-5	TGTGCCATCAGTGACTGGGGGGGAAGCAATCAGCCCCAGCATTTT	CAISDWGGSNQPQHF
-	TRBD2	TRBV4-2	TRBJ2-7	TGTGCCAGCAGCCTATACCGGACTAGCGGCTCCTACGAGCAGTACTTC	CASSLYRTSGSYEQYF
once	TRBD2	TRBV6-5	TRBJ2-1	TGTGCCAGCTTCTGGGGACTAGCGGGAGTAAATGAGCAGTTCTTC	CASFWGLAGVNEQFF
few	-	TRBV5-1	TRBJ2-6	TGCGCCAGCAGCGTTGACAGTAAAACTGGGGCCAACGTCCTGACTTTC	CASSVDSKTGANVLTF
-	-	TRBV18	TRBJ1-1	TGTGCCAGCTCATTTTCAGGGAACACTGAAGCTTTCTTT	CASSFSGNTEAFF
-	-	TRBV20-1	TRBJ1-1	TGCAGTGCTAGTGAGGGGGAGGGGTACACTGAAGCTTTCTTT	CSASEGEGYTEAFF
-	-	TRBV19	TRBJ1-5	TGTGCCAGTAGTAACGACATAAGACCCAATCAGCCCCAGCATTTT	CASSNDIRPNQPQHF
-	TRBD1	TRBV5-1	TRBJ2-7	TGCGCCAGCAGCTTGGGGGACAGCGACCACGAGCAGTACTTC	CASSLGDSDHEQYF
-	-	TRBV11-2	TRBJ2-3	TGTGCCAGCAGCTACCGGCGGGAACGTAGGGGCCCGCGGGATACGCAGTATTTT	CASSYRRERRGPRDTQYF
-	-	TRBV6-5	TRBJ2-2	TGTGCCAGCAGTAGGGTCAGGGGCGGGGAGCTGTTTTTT	CASSRVRGGELFF
-	-	TRBV5-4	TRBJ2-3	TGTGCCAGCAGCGGATCAGGGGTTAGCACAGATACGCAGTATTTT	CASSGSGVSTDTQYF
once	-	TRBV25-1	TRBJ2-1	TGTGCCAGCAGTGAAGCTGCGTTCGTGAATGAGCAGTTCTTC	CASSEAAFVNEQFF
-	-	TRBV7-8	TRBJ1-2	TGTGCCAGCAGCCAAGGGGGACGGGGACGGGCGGGCTACACCTTC	CASSQGGRGRAGYTF
-	TRBD1	TRBV4-1	TRBJ2-2	TGCGCCAGCAGCCCTAGGGGGACAGCAAACACCGGGGAGCTGTTTTTT	CASSPRGTANTGELFF
-	TRBD1	TRBV19	TRBJ2-3	TGTGCCAGTGATCCGGGACAGGCCACAGATACGCAGTATTTT	CASDPGQATDTQYF
-	TRBD2	TRBV11-2	TRBJ2-3	TGTGCCAGCAGTCGGACTAGCGGCGACACAGATACGCAGTATTTT	CASSRTSGDTDTQYF
-	-	TRBV6-5	TRBJ2-7	TGTGCCAGCAGTTACGCCCGCGGGGATCCCTACGAGCAGTACTTC	CASSYARGDPYEQYF
-	TRBD1	TRBV3-1/TRBV3-2	TRBJ2-2	TGTGCCAGCAGCCAACAGGGGGCCGGGGAGCTGTTTTTT	CASSQQGAGELFF
-	TRBD1	TRBV4-1	TRBJ1-5	TGCGCCAGCAGCCGGGGAAAGATAGGGGGCGAAGGCAATCAGCCCCAGCATTTT	CASSRGKIGGEGNQPQHF
few	TRBD2	TRBV3-1/TRBV3-2	TRBJ2-3	TGTGCCAGCAGCCAAGGACTAGCTGGCACAGATACGCAGTATTTT	CASSQGLAGTDTQYF
-	TRBD2	TRBV10-3	TRBJ2-5	TGTGCCATCAGTGAAGTAGCGGGGGCCGGACAAGAGACCCAGTACTTC	CAISEVAGAGQETQYF
-	TRBD1	TRBV29-1	TRBJ1-2	TGCAGCGTTGTAAGGGACAGAGCCAACTATGGCTACACCTTC	CSVVRDRANYGYTF
-	-	TRBV11-3	TRBJ2-2	TGTGCCAGCAGCTTAGGGCAGGCTAACACCGGGGAGCTGTTTTTT	CASSLGQANTGELFF
-	-	TRBV11-1	TRBJ2-5	TGTGCCAGCAGCTTAGGTTCCCTAGCAGGAGAGACCCAGTACTTC	CASSLGSLAGETQYF
-	-	TRBV9	TRBJ1-6	TGTGCCAGCAGTGCCGGGACCGCCGGGAGAGGTTCACCCCTCCACTTT	CASSAGTAGRGSPLHF
-	TRBD2	TRBV27	TRBJ2-1	TGTGCCAGCAGTCTTCTAGCGGGAGCGGGGGGTAACTACAATGAGCAGTTCTTC	CASSLLAGAGGNYNEQFF
-	-	TRBV4-1	TRBJ1-2	TGCGCCAGCAGCCAATTAGTTTTTGATTATGGCTACACCTTC	CASSQLVFDYGYTF
-	TRBD1	TRBV6-2/TRBV6-3	TRBJ2-2	TGTGCCAGCAGTTACTTATCCGGGACAGGGGCCCCGCTCTCCACCGGGGAGCTGTTTTTT	CASSYLSGTGAPLSTGELFF
once	-	TRBV4-1	TRBJ1-6	TGCGCCAGCAGCCAAGGCTCCCAGGGCGGTAATTATTCACCCCTCCACTTT	CASSQGSQGGNYSPLHF
few	TRBD1	TRBV7-3	TRBJ1-1	TGTGCCAGCAGCTCCCAGGGGGACACTGAAGCTTTCTTT	CASSSQGDTEAFF
-	TRBD2	TRBV2	TRBJ2-2	TGTGCCAGCAGTGGGCTGATAGCGGGGGGCGACACCAGGGAGCTGTTTTTT	CASSGLIAGGDTRELFF
once	-	TRBV19	TRBJ1-1	TGTGCCAGTAGTATGCAGATGAACACTGAAGCTTTCTTT	CASSMQMNTEAFF
-	-	TRBV4-1	TRBJ2-7	TGCGCCAGCAGCCAAGTCACCGGGTTGAGCTCCTACGAGCAGTACTTC	CASSQVTGLSSYEQYF
many	-	TRBV3-1/TRBV3-2	TRBJ1-1	TGTGCCAGCAGCCAACGTCCAGTGAACACTGAAGCTTTCTTT	CASSQRPVNTEAFF